This is a list of T cell receptor beta chains from one sample in a study of cytomegalovirus exposure and HLA in healthy donors. Clones were sequenced by immunoSEQ multiplex PCR, and TCRdb holds only the in-frame ones, with some missing. The table records about 150,000 clones, 75% to 90% of them present only once. The sample taken for sequencing was PBMCs. The receptors stem from a male donor in good health and CMV-seronegative. The CDR3 runs from the conserved cysteine through the conserved F or W. The D gene is left open where the match is weak. Part of the rows lack a size; the others show once, few, many or a class for expanded clones.

once	12	TRBV6-1	.	TRBJ1-1	TGTGCCAGCAGAAGCAGGGTCACTGAAGCTTTCTTT	CASRSRVTEAFF
.	14	TRBV9	.	TRBJ2-3	TGTGCCAGCAGCGTCGGACTTGCCGCAGATACGCAGTATTTT	CASSVGLAADTQYF
.	16	TRBV6-5	TRBD2	TRBJ2-7	TGTGCCAGCAGTTGGGGACTGGGCGGGAGCTCCTACGAGCAGTACTTC	CASSWGLGGSSYEQYF
.	12	TRBV7-2	.	TRBJ2-3	TGTGCCAGCAGCCCTCCCACAGATACGCAGTATTTT	CASSPPTDTQYF
once	17	TRBV27	.	TRBJ2-1	TGTGCCAGCAGTTCCGTAGTCGACTACCGATCCTACAATGAGCAGTTCTTC	CASSSVVDYRSYNEQFF
few	15	TRBV5-4	TRBD2	TRBJ2-7	TGCGCCAGCAGCTGGACTAGCGGGGTGACCTACGAGCAGTACTTC	CASSWTSGVTYEQYF
.	14	TRBV5-1	.	TRBJ2-7	TGCGCCAGCAGCTTGGGTTTAGAGGATTACGAGCAGTACTTC	CASSLGLEDYEQYF
.	14	TRBV7-9	.	TRBJ1-3	TGTGCCAGCAGCCGGGCAGGGGCCGGAAACACCATATATTTT	CASSRAGAGNTIYF
few	14	TRBV30	.	TRBJ2-7	TGTGCCTGGATGTCCCCTTACAGGGATCACGAGCAGTACTTC	CAWMSPYRDHEQYF
.	12	TRBV9	.	TRBJ1-2	TGTGCCAGCAGCCGAAACACCTATGGCTACACCTTC	CASSRNTYGYTF
.	15	TRBV7-9	TRBD1	TRBJ1-4	TGTGCCAGCAGCTTCGACAGGGGAACGAGGGAAAAACTGTTTTTT	CASSFDRGTREKLFF
.	14	TRBV2	TRBD1	TRBJ1-4	TGTGCCAGCAGTGTCGGACAGGGGATTTTACAACTGTTTTTT	CASSVGQGILQLFF
few	14	TRBV29-1	.	TRBJ2-3	TGCAGCGTTGTCCAGGGTTCTGGCACAGATACGCAGTATTTT	CSVVQGSGTDTQYF
.	15	TRBV5-1	TRBD1	TRBJ2-3	TGCGCCAGCAGCTTGGAGGGACAGATCACAGATACGCAGTATTTT	CASSLEGQITDTQYF
.	15	TRBV9	.	TRBJ1-2	TGTGCCAGCAGCGTAGCCCCGGGGGGCGACTATGGCTACACCTTC	CASSVAPGGDYGYTF
.	12	TRBV29-1	TRBD2	TRBJ2-3	TGCAGTGGCGGGGGGACCACAGATACGCAGTATTTT	CSGGGTTDTQYF
.	15	TRBV15	TRBD2	TRBJ2-5	TGTGCCACCAGCAGAGCTAGCGGGGGCCAAGAGACCCAGTACTTC	CATSRASGGQETQYF
.	13	TRBV2	.	TRBJ2-3	TGTGCCAGCACCGGGGGAAGCACAGATACGCAGTATTTT	CASTGGSTDTQYF
once	14	TRBV5-1	.	TRBJ2-2	TGCGCCAGCAGCTCCCAATTTGACAACGGGGAGCTGTTTTTT	CASSSQFDNGELFF
.	18	TRBV5-1	TRBD1	TRBJ1-4	TGCGCCAGCAGTTCTGGGGGACAGGGGGCCGTGGCTAATGAAAAACTGTTTTTT	CASSSGGQGAVANEKLFF
.	14	TRBV19	.	TRBJ1-4	TGTGCCAGTAGTATAGCGTCGACATCTGAAAAACTGTTTTTT	CASSIASTSEKLFF
.	15	TRBV7-8	.	TRBJ2-3	TGTGCCAGCAGCTTATTAGGAGGGGCCACAGATACGCAGTATTTT	CASSLLGGATDTQYF
.	15	TRBV7-2	.	TRBJ2-3	TGTGCCAGCAGCTTAGCTAGCGGATCCACAGATACGCAGTATTTT	CASSLASGSTDTQYF
.	14	TRBV7-8	.	TRBJ1-6	TGTGCCAGCAGCTTTTTGGTAGATAATTCACCCCTCCACTTT	CASSFLVDNSPLHF
.	13	TRBV2	.	TRBJ1-2	TGTGCCAGCAGTGAAAACTTGAACTATGGCTACACCTTC	CASSENLNYGYTF
.	14	TRBV5-8	TRBD1	TRBJ2-5	TGTGCCAGCAGCTCACAGGGGGCAGGGAAGACCCAGTACTTC	CASSSQGAGKTQYF
.	15	TRBV5-1	.	TRBJ2-2	TGCGCCAGCAGCCTCCTCGGGGTGAACACCGGGGAGCTGTTTTTT	CASSLLGVNTGELFF
.	14	TRBV19	.	TRBJ1-3	TGTGCCAGTAACCCGGGAGTGACCTCAAACACCATATATTTT	CASNPGVTSNTIYF
.	14	TRBV12-5	TRBD1	TRBJ1-2	TGTGCTAGTGGTTTGGGGGACAGGGTAAATGGCTACACCTTC	CASGLGDRVNGYTF
few	13	TRBV19	.	TRBJ1-5	TGTGCCAGTATAGCTGGCGGAAATCAGCCCCAGCATTTT	CASIAGGNQPQHF
.	17	TRBV5-1	TRBD1	TRBJ1-3	TGCGCCAGCAGCCTGTGGGGACAGCTGAACTCTGGAAACACCATATATTTT	CASSLWGQLNSGNTIYF
.	15	TRBV2	TRBD1	TRBJ1-4	TGTGCCAGCCGACAGGGTGTATCAGCTAATGAAAAACTGTTTTTT	CASRQGVSANEKLFF
.	14	TRBV9	TRBD1	TRBJ1-2	TGTGCCAGCAGCATGAACAGGGGAAACTATGGCTACACCTTC	CASSMNRGNYGYTF
.	12	TRBV5-4	.	TRBJ2-7	TGTGCCAGCAGCCCCTACGGGGGCGAGCAGTACTTC	CASSPYGGEQYF
.	14	TRBV6-1	TRBD1	TRBJ1-1	TGTGCCAGCAGTAGGGACAGGGTGAACACTGAAGCTTTCTTT	CASSRDRVNTEAFF
.	14	TRBV6-5	TRBD1	TRBJ1-1	TGTGCCAGCAGTCGCGGGACAGGGGCCACTGAAGCTTTCTTT	CASSRGTGATEAFF
.	16	TRBV6-1	TRBD1	TRBJ1-6	TGTGCCAGCAGTGAACTCGGGACAGTCTCAATATCACCCCTCCACTTT	CASSELGTVSISPLHF
few	15	TRBV15	TRBD1	TRBJ2-7	TGTGCCACCCTGAAAGAGAGAGGGGGCTTAAACGAGCAGTACTTC	CATLKERGGLNEQYF
.	12	TRBV29-1	.	TRBJ1-2	TGCAGCGCGGCAGGGTTTTCGGGCGGCTACACCTTC	CSAAGFSGGYTF
once	18	TRBV27	TRBD2	TRBJ2-3	TGTGCCAGCAGTTTATGGAGACGGGCGGGGGGGGGCACAGATACGCAGTATTTT	CASSLWRRAGGGTDTQYF
.	14	TRBV15	.	TRBJ2-1	TGTGCCACCAGCAGAGTGTTCAGGGACAATGAGCAGTTCTTC	CATSRVFRDNEQFF
once	15	TRBV9	.	TRBJ1-2	TGTGCCAGCAGCGTAGCACAGAACCCGATCTATGGCTACACCTTC	CASSVAQNPIYGYTF
.	13	TRBV19	.	TRBJ2-1	TGTGCCAGTAGTCAGGGCGCCTACAATGAGCAGTTCTTC	CASSQGAYNEQFF
.	15	TRBV6-1	TRBD1	TRBJ1-1	TGTGCCAGCAGTGAAATGACAGGGGTTCGGACTGAAGCTTTCTTT	CASSEMTGVRTEAFF
.	13	TRBV6-1	TRBD1	TRBJ1-2	TGTGCCAGCAGTGTCACAGGGGCCTATGGCTACACCTTC	CASSVTGAYGYTF
few	15	TRBV4-3	TRBD1	TRBJ1-1	TGCGCCAGCAGCCAAGATCACCGGGACAGGGGGCTAGCTTTCTTT	CASSQDHRDRGLAFF
.	16	TRBV10-1	TRBD1	TRBJ2-2	TGCGCCAGCAGTGAGTTGGGGACAGGATACACCGGGGAGCTGTTTTTT	CASSELGTGYTGELFF
.	17	TRBV7-6	.	TRBJ2-2	TGTGCCAGCAGCTTACCGGCTACAGGGCCGAACACCGGGGAGCTGTTTTTT	CASSLPATGPNTGELFF